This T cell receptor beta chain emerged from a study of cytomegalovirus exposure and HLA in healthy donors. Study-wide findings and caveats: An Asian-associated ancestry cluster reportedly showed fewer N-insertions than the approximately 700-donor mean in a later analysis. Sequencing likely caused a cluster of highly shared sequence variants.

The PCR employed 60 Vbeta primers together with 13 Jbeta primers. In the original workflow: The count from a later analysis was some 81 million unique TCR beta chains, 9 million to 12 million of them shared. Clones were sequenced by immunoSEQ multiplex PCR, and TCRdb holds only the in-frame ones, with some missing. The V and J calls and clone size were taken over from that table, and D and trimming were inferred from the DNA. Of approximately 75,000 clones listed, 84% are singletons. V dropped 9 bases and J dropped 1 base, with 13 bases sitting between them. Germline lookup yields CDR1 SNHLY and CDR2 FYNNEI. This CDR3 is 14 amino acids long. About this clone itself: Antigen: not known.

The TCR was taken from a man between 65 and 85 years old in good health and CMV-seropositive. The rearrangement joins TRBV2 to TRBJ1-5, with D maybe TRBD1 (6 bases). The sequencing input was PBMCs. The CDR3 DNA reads TGTGCCAGTGGGGTGGGGGCGAGCAATCAGCCCCAGCATTTT. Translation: CASGVGASNQPQHF.